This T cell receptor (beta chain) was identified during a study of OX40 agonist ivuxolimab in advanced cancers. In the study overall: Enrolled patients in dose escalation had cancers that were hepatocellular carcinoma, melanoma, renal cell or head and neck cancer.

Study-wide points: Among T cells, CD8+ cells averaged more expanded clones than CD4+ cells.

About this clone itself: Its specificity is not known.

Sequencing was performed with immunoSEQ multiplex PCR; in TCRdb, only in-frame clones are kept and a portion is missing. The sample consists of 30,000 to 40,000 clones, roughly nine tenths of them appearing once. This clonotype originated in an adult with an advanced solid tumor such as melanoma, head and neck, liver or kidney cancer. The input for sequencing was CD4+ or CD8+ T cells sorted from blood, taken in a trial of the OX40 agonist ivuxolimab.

The CDR3 spells CASSYGQGYEQYF. The CDR3 nucleotides read TGTGCCAGCAGTTACGGACAGGGATACGAGCAGTACTTC. The chain has TRBV27 and TRBJ2-7; 8 bases line up with TRBD1. V trimming: 4 bases; J trimming: 4 bases; junction bases outside the gene matches: 3. This CDR3 has 13 residues. Germline values: CDR1 MNHEY, CDR2 SMNVEV (reference sequence).